Shown below are 12 T cell receptor beta chains from a single sample sequenced in a study of blood T cell repertoires in COVID-19. Measured with immunoSEQ multiplex PCR; TCRdb has only the in-frame clones, and not every one. The sample carries tens of thousands of clones, roughly 78% recorded once. Sequencing input: peripheral blood. These receptors all come from a man in his sixties or seventies with acute or convalescent COVID-19.

The rearrangement joins TRBV2 to TRBJ1-4; TRBD1 aligns across 10 bases. Germline values: CDR1 SNHLY, CDR2 FYNNEI. V shed 5 bases, J shed 0 bases, and the junction held 3 bases outside the gene matches. The CDR3 covers 16 residues. This CDR3 is CASSRDRGATNEKLFF. As DNA, the CDR3 is TGTGCCAGCAGTCGGGACAGGGGAGCAACTAATGAAAAACTGTTTTTT. The full variable domain, its missing parts supplied by reference TRBV2 and TRBJ1-4, is EPEVTQTPSHQVTQMGQEVILRCVPISNHLYFYWYRQILGQKVEFLVSFYNNEISEKSEIFDDQFSVERPDGSNFTLKIRSTKLEDSAMYFCASSRDRGATNEKLFFGSGTQLSVL.

The CDR3 DNA reads TGTGCCAGCAGCCAAGTTTGGGGGGGAAAGACGGACTATGGCTACACCTTC. Amino acid sequence: CASSQVWGGKTDYGYTF. This chain joins TRBV14 and TRBJ1-2; possible D gene TRBD1, 5 bases. This CDR3 has 17 residues. Trimming pared 1 base from V and 3 bases from J, leaving 18 bases between. Per germline, CDR1 SGHDN and CDR2 FVKESK.

This clone appeared a few times. CDR3 loop: CASSQDGTGGFTEAFF. In DNA, the CDR3 is TGTGCCAGCAGCCAAGACGGGACAGGGGGTTTCACTGAAGCTTTCTTT. J is TRBJ1-1 and V is TRBV4-2, with 11 bases identical to TRBD1. Germline-derived CDR1 and CDR2 are LGHNA and YNFKEQ. The V gene end was trimmed by 0 bases and the J gene end by 4 bases; junction bases not matched to a gene: 4. This CDR3 has 16 residues.

Sample share makes this clone medium-sized. The rearrangement uses TRBV3-1 (or the pseudogene TRBV3-2) and TRBJ2-7; TRBD2 might be the D (7 bases). The CDR3 has 15 amino acids. Germline-derived CDR1 and CDR2 are LGHDT and YNNKEL (reference sequence). The V end was cut by 0 bases, the J end by 5 bases, with 14 bases between. This CDR3 is CASSQDRGARHEQYF. CDR3 bases: TGTGCCAGCAGCCAAGACCGGGGGGCGAGGCACGAGCAGTACTTC.

The chain links TRBV5-4 to TRBJ2-1; the match to TRBD2 covers 11 bases. The germline V gene encodes CDR1 SGHNT and CDR2 YYREEE (reference sequence). The CDR3 has 16 residues. V shed 3 bases, J shed 7 bases, and the junction held 9 bases outside the gene matches. CDR3 nucleotide sequence: TGTGCCAGCAGCTCCCTAACTCTAGCGGGGGGAAATGAGCAGTTCTTC. Amino acid sequence: CASSSLTLAGGNEQFF.

On this clone itself: An end of the junction does not agree with germline; a read error may underlie this. The rearrangement uses TRBV29-1 and TRBJ2-5; 8 bases align to TRBD1. The V gene's germline CDR1 is SQVTM and CDR2 ANQGSEA. CDR3 length: 14 amino acids. The CDR3 sequence: CSAEKQGEQETQYF. CDR3 nucleotide sequence: TGCAGCGCTGAAAAACAGGGGGAACAGGAGACCCAGTACTTC. Complete variable domain (other parts from reference TRBV29-1 and TRBJ2-5): SAVISQKPSRDICQRGTSLTIQCQVDSQVTMMFWYRQQPGQSLTLIATANQGSEATYESGFVIDKFPISRPNLTFSTLTVSNMSPEDSSIYLCSAEKQGEQETQYFGPGTRLLVL.

The chain joins TRBV9 to TRBJ2-7; D ambiguous. The germline CDR1 and CDR2 sequences are SGDLS and YYNGEE. Trimming cost V 0 bases and J 5 bases, with 12 bases left between them. This CDR3 contains 14 residues. In DNA, the CDR3 is TGTGCCAGCAGCGTAGGACATGTCCTTGACGAGCAGTACTTC. Amino acids: CASSVGHVLDEQYF.

This rearrangement joins TRBV11-2 to TRBJ1-3; D is unclear. Looked up from germline, CDR1 is SGHAT and CDR2 is FQNNGV. This CDR3 is built from 16 residues. Trimming cost V 2 bases and J 0 bases, with 11 bases left between them. The CDR3 DNA follows: TGTGCCAGCAGCTTAAAGGCCGGGAGCTCTGGAAACACCATATATTTT. Translated: CASSLKAGSSGNTIYF.

The chain uses TRBV19 and TRBJ2-3; a possible D gene is TRBD1 (6 bases). Trimming pared 3 bases from V and 2 bases from J, leaving 15 bases between. This CDR3 spans 16 amino acids. Germline lookup yields CDR1 LNHDA and CDR2 SQIVND (reference sequence). DNA for the CDR3: TGTGCCAGTAGTATGTGGACAGTCTTTTCCACAGATACGCAGTATTTT. Amino acid sequence: CASSMWTVFSTDTQYF. The complete variable domain, with remaining parts taken from reference TRBV19 and TRBJ2-3, reads DGGITQSPKYLFRKEGQNVTLSCEQNLNHDAMYWYRQDPGQGLRLIYYSQIVNDFQKGDIAEGYSVSREKKESFPLTVTSAQKNPTAFYLCASSMWTVFSTDTQYFGPGTRLTVL.

The V gene is TRBV6-6, the J gene TRBJ2-1; 7 nucleotides align to TRBD2. J gave up 6 bases and V 6 bases, and 8 bases lay outside the gene matches. The CDR3 totals 14 residues. CDR1 MNHNY and CDR2 SVGAGI come from the germline V gene (reference sequence). The CDR3 loop reads CASRSWTSSNEQFF. The DNA for the CDR3 is TGTGCCAGCAGGAGCTGGACTAGTTCCAATGAGCAGTTCTTC.

The CDR3 DNA is TGTGCCAGTAGTATACCAGGACAGGTCTACGAGCAGTACTTC. Translation: CASSIPGQVYEQYF. J is TRBJ2-7 and V is TRBV19; TRBD1 agrees at 7 bases. V shed 2 bases, J shed 3 bases, and the junction held 4 bases outside the gene matches. This CDR3 contains 14 residues. Germline CDR1 and CDR2: LNHDA and SQIVND (reference sequence).

The chain joins TRBV5-6 to TRBJ1-4; 8 bases are a match to TRBD1. CDR1 SGHDT and CDR2 YYEEEE come from the germline V gene. The V and J ends lost 4 bases and 6 bases, in that order; junction bases with no gene match: 11. The CDR3 totals 16 residues. The CDR3 coding sequence is TGTGCCAGCAGCATTACCCAGGGGGCGCGGGATGAAAAACTGTTTTTT. Its protein is CASSITQGARDEKLFF.